Listed below are T cell receptor beta chains from one sample, sequenced in a study of blood T cell repertoires in COVID-19. The data were produced by immunoSEQ multiplex PCR, yet TCRdb's version contains in-frame clones alone and is incomplete. The sample has over 600,000 clones; 75% to 90% are singletons. The material sequenced was peripheral blood. Every receptor here comes from a woman between 18 and 29 years old with acute or convalescent COVID-19. Both conserved end residues are part of each CDR3. The D gene is left open where the match is weak. Expanded clones are given a class, and other clones once, few, many or no size at all.

j_call: TRBJ2-2
clone_size: NA
d_call: NA
v_call: TRBV4-1
cdr3_aa: CASSRGTAAGELFF
cdr3_nt: TGCGCCAGCAGCCGCGGGACCGCGGCCGGGGAGCTGTTTTTT

j_call: TRBJ1-1
clone_size: once
d_call: NA
v_call: TRBV3-1/TRBV3-2
cdr3_aa: CASSQEGLEAFF
cdr3_nt: TGTGCCAGCAGCCAAGAGGGACTTGAAGCTTTCTTT

j_call: TRBJ1-2
clone_size: NA
d_call: TRBD1
v_call: TRBV29-1
cdr3_aa: CSVDRDRHNYGYTF
cdr3_nt: TGCAGCGTTGACCGGGACAGACATAACTATGGCTACACCTTC

j_call: TRBJ1-6
clone_size: NA
d_call: TRBD1
v_call: TRBV5-1
cdr3_aa: CASSLSGTDNSPLHF
cdr3_nt: TGCGCCAGCAGCTTATCCGGGACAGATAATTCACCCCTCCACTTT

j_call: TRBJ2-2
clone_size: NA
d_call: NA
v_call: TRBV10-1
cdr3_aa: CASSESVPTGELFF
cdr3_nt: TGCGCCAGCAGTGAGTCCGTCCCCACCGGGGAGCTGTTTTTT

j_call: TRBJ2-7
clone_size: NA
d_call: NA
v_call: TRBV30
cdr3_aa: CAWSRASYEQYF
cdr3_nt: TGTGCCTGGAGCAGGGCGTCCTACGAGCAGTACTTC

j_call: TRBJ1-2
clone_size: NA
d_call: TRBD1
v_call: TRBV25-1
cdr3_aa: CASRPGQGGYTF
cdr3_nt: TGTGCCAGCAGGCCAGGACAGGGGGGCTACACCTTC

j_call: TRBJ1-3
clone_size: NA
d_call: TRBD1
v_call: TRBV6-5
cdr3_aa: CASSRDSRANTIYF
cdr3_nt: TGTGCCAGCAGCCGGGACAGTCGGGCAAACACCATATATTTT

j_call: TRBJ2-2
clone_size: NA
d_call: TRBD2
v_call: TRBV7-6
cdr3_aa: CASSPRLAGANTGELFF
cdr3_nt: TGTGCCAGCAGCCCTAGACTAGCGGGGGCCAACACCGGGGAGCTGTTTTTT

j_call: TRBJ2-5
clone_size: NA
d_call: NA
v_call: TRBV6-1
cdr3_aa: CASSEGRDQETQYF
cdr3_nt: TGTGCCAGCAGTGAAGGGCGGGATCAGGAGACCCAGTACTTC

j_call: TRBJ1-2
clone_size: NA
d_call: TRBD1
v_call: TRBV19
cdr3_aa: CASTVRGRDYGYTF
cdr3_nt: TGTGCCAGTACGGTGAGGGGGCGCGACTATGGCTACACCTTC

j_call: TRBJ2-5
clone_size: NA
d_call: TRBD2
v_call: TRBV24-1
cdr3_aa: CATSAIRPSGETQYF
cdr3_nt: TGTGCCACCAGTGCCATTAGGCCTAGCGGAGAGACCCAGTACTTC

j_call: TRBJ2-7
clone_size: NA
d_call: TRBD2
v_call: TRBV5-1
cdr3_aa: CASSLAGRGEQYF
cdr3_nt: TGCGCCAGCAGCTTGGCAGGGAGGGGCGAGCAGTACTTC

j_call: TRBJ1-6
clone_size: NA
d_call: NA
v_call: TRBV27
cdr3_aa: CASSFAGGLSSPLHF
cdr3_nt: TGTGCCAGCAGTTTCGCGGGGGGGCTAAGTTCACCCCTCCACTTT

j_call: TRBJ1-4
clone_size: many
d_call: NA
v_call: TRBV4-1
cdr3_aa: CASSQGGRDEKLFF
cdr3_nt: TGCGCCAGCAGCCAAGGAGGGAGAGATGAAAAACTGTTTTTT

j_call: TRBJ2-2
clone_size: NA
d_call: NA
v_call: TRBV5-1
cdr3_aa: CASRRRMVRANTGELFF
cdr3_nt: TGCGCCAGCAGACGACGTATGGTACGGGCGAACACCGGGGAGCTGTTTTTT

j_call: TRBJ1-1
clone_size: NA
d_call: TRBD1
v_call: TRBV10-2
cdr3_aa: CASRRTGEISEAFF
cdr3_nt: TGCGCCAGCAGACGGACAGGGGAAATCTCTGAAGCTTTCTTT

j_call: TRBJ2-2
clone_size: NA
d_call: NA
v_call: TRBV6-2/TRBV6-3
cdr3_aa: CASSPLGAAVTGELFF
cdr3_nt: TGTGCCAGCAGTCCCCTCGGAGCAGCGGTCACCGGGGAGCTGTTTTTT

j_call: TRBJ1-6
clone_size: once
d_call: NA
v_call: TRBV9
cdr3_aa: CASSVQGRGSPLHF
cdr3_nt: TGTGCCAGCAGCGTACAGGGTAGAGGTTCACCCCTCCACTTT

j_call: TRBJ1-5
clone_size: NA
d_call: NA
v_call: TRBV5-1
cdr3_aa: CASSLDPGSNQPQHF
cdr3_nt: TGCGCCAGCAGCTTGGACCCAGGGAGCAATCAGCCCCAGCATTTT

j_call: TRBJ2-7
clone_size: NA
d_call: TRBD2
v_call: TRBV7-2
cdr3_aa: CASSSPGGGASSYEQYF
cdr3_nt: TGTGCCAGCAGCTCCCCCGGCGGGGGGGCCTCCTCCTACGAGCAGTACTTC

j_call: TRBJ1-2
clone_size: NA
d_call: TRBD1
v_call: TRBV6-2/TRBV6-3
cdr3_aa: CASSQGQYNGYTF
cdr3_nt: TGTGCCAGCAGTCAGGGACAGTACAATGGCTACACCTTC

j_call: TRBJ2-1
clone_size: once
d_call: NA
v_call: TRBV7-2
cdr3_aa: CASSFPLRGGLYNEQFF
cdr3_nt: TGTGCCAGCAGCTTCCCCTTGAGGGGGGGCCTTTACAATGAGCAGTTCTTC

j_call: TRBJ2-3
clone_size: few
d_call: TRBD1
v_call: TRBV6-4
cdr3_aa: CASSDSGTGPDTQYF
cdr3_nt: TGTGCCAGCAGTGACTCTGGGACAGGGCCAGATACGCAGTATTTT

j_call: TRBJ1-2
clone_size: NA
d_call: TRBD1
v_call: TRBV6-5
cdr3_aa: CASSSAGGSIYGYTF
cdr3_nt: TGTGCCAGCAGCTCAGCAGGGGGCAGTATCTATGGCTACACCTTC

j_call: TRBJ1-2
clone_size: NA
d_call: NA
v_call: TRBV6-2/TRBV6-3
cdr3_aa: CASRPDKFGYTF
cdr3_nt: TGTGCCAGCAGACCTGACAAATTTGGCTACACCTTC

j_call: TRBJ1-1
clone_size: NA
d_call: TRBD1
v_call: TRBV7-3
cdr3_aa: CASSLTRGTEAFF
cdr3_nt: TGTGCCAGCAGCTTAACCAGGGGGACTGAAGCTTTCTTT

j_call: TRBJ1-1
clone_size: NA
d_call: TRBD1
v_call: TRBV9
cdr3_aa: CASSVGQGSEAFF
cdr3_nt: TGTGCCAGCAGCGTAGGACAGGGTTCTGAAGCTTTCTTT

j_call: TRBJ2-1
clone_size: NA
d_call: NA
v_call: TRBV4-2
cdr3_aa: CASSQEAYQGPRNEQFF
cdr3_nt: TGTGCCAGCAGCCAGGAGGCTTACCAGGGGCCCCGCAATGAGCAGTTCTTC

j_call: TRBJ2-7
clone_size: NA
d_call: NA
v_call: TRBV30
cdr3_aa: CAWSSHQGREQYF
cdr3_nt: TGTGCCTGGAGTTCACACCAGGGTCGCGAGCAGTACTTC

j_call: TRBJ1-2
clone_size: NA
d_call: NA
v_call: TRBV29-1
cdr3_aa: CSVEQNNGYTF
cdr3_nt: TGCAGCGTTGAACAGAACAATGGCTACACCTTC

j_call: TRBJ2-7
clone_size: NA
d_call: NA
v_call: TRBV27
cdr3_aa: CASSFGSHRAYEQYF
cdr3_nt: TGTGCCAGCAGTTTTGGTTCCCACAGAGCCTACGAGCAGTACTTC

j_call: TRBJ2-7
clone_size: NA
d_call: NA
v_call: TRBV5-4
cdr3_aa: CASSSRQVPYEQYF
cdr3_nt: TGTGCCAGCAGCTCCAGACAGGTCCCCTACGAGCAGTACTTC

j_call: TRBJ1-2
clone_size: NA
d_call: NA
v_call: TRBV5-8
cdr3_aa: CASSLLRGGYGYTF
cdr3_nt: TGTGCCAGCAGCTTGCTGCGGGGGGGGTATGGCTACACCTTC

j_call: TRBJ1-3
clone_size: NA
d_call: NA
v_call: TRBV29-1
cdr3_aa: CSAEFSGNTIYF
cdr3_nt: TGCAGCGCCGAGTTCTCTGGAAACACCATATATTTT

j_call: TRBJ1-6
clone_size: NA
d_call: TRBD1
v_call: TRBV10-3
cdr3_aa: CAISARGLNSPLHF
cdr3_nt: TGTGCCATCAGTGCCAGGGGGCTCAATTCACCCCTCCACTTT

j_call: TRBJ2-3
clone_size: NA
d_call: NA
v_call: TRBV2
cdr3_aa: CASILFTDTQYF
cdr3_nt: TGTGCCAGCATCCTGTTCACAGATACGCAGTATTTT

j_call: TRBJ1-1
clone_size: once
d_call: TRBD1
v_call: TRBV27
cdr3_aa: CASSNRGQHTEAFF
cdr3_nt: TGTGCCAGCAGTAACAGGGGCCAACACACTGAAGCTTTCTTT

j_call: TRBJ1-1
clone_size: NA
d_call: TRBD1
v_call: TRBV5-1
cdr3_aa: CASSLDDTGVGTEAFF
cdr3_nt: TGCGCCAGCAGCTTGGATGACACAGGGGTGGGCACTGAAGCTTTCTTT

j_call: TRBJ2-7
clone_size: NA
d_call: NA
v_call: TRBV27
cdr3_aa: CASSSHSTSYEQYF
cdr3_nt: TGTGCCAGCAGTTCCCACAGTACCTCCTACGAGCAGTACTTC

j_call: TRBJ1-1
clone_size: NA
d_call: TRBD1
v_call: TRBV12-3/TRBV12-4
cdr3_aa: CASSIRTGGTAFF
cdr3_nt: TGTGCCAGCAGTATTCGGACAGGGGGCACGGCTTTCTTT

j_call: TRBJ1-2
clone_size: few
d_call: NA
v_call: TRBV5-5
cdr3_aa: CASSPEPSGYTF
cdr3_nt: TGTGCCAGCAGCCCAGAACCTTCGGGCTACACCTTC

j_call: TRBJ1-2
clone_size: NA
d_call: TRBD1
v_call: TRBV9
cdr3_aa: CASSVAGGSHYGYTF
cdr3_nt: TGTGCCAGCAGCGTCGCAGGGGGGTCTCACTATGGCTACACCTTC

j_call: TRBJ1-1
clone_size: NA
d_call: NA
v_call: TRBV6-5
cdr3_aa: CASSFGTDTEAFF
cdr3_nt: TGTGCCAGCAGCTTCGGGACTGACACTGAAGCTTTCTTT

j_call: TRBJ2-7
clone_size: NA
d_call: TRBD1
v_call: TRBV7-3
cdr3_aa: CASSLWSGTDIYEQYF
cdr3_nt: TGTGCCAGCAGCTTATGGTCCGGGACAGACATCTACGAGCAGTACTTC